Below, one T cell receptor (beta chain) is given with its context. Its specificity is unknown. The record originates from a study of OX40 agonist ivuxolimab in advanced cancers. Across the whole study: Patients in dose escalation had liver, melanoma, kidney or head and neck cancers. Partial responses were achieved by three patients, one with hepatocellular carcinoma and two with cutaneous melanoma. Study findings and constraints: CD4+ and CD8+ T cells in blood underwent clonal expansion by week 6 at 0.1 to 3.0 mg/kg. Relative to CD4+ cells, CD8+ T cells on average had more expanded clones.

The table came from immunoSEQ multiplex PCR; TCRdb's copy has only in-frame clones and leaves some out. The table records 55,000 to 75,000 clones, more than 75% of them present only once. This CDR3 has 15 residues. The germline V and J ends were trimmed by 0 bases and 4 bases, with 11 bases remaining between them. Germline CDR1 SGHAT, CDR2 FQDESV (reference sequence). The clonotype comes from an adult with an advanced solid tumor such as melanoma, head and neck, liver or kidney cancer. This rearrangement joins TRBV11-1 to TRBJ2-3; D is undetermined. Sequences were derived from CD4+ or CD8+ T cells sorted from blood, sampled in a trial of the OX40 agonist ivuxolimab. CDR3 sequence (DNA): TGTGCCAGCAGCTTAGCCTCAGCCCAGCCAGATACGCAGTATTTT. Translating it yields CASSLASAQPDTQYF.